This T cell receptor beta chain was recorded in a study of blood T cell repertoires in COVID-19. The protocol was immunoSEQ multiplex PCR, while the TCRdb copy is restricted to in-frame clones and leaves out a portion. The sample includes approximately 250,000 clones, around 84% of them seen just once. The V gene end was trimmed by 4 bases and the J gene end by 6 bases; junction bases not matched to a gene: 7. CDR1 is LNHDA, CDR2 SQIVND, per germline (reference sequence). This CDR3 has 16 residues. The genes are TRBV19 and TRBJ1-5; TRBD1 aligns across 12 bases. The sequence derives from a woman in her 40s who had recovered from COVID-19. Source material: peripheral blood. CDR3 nucleotides: TGTGCCAGTAGTAGCCGGGACAGGGGGCGAGGTCAGCCCCAGCATTTT. Amino acids: CASSSRDRGRGQPQHF.